This TCR beta chain comes out of a study of blood T cells in healthy people across ages. About this clonotype: Its antigen is undetermined.

The CDR3 is 12 amino acids. Germline V gives CDR1 SEHNR, CDR2 FQNEAQ (reference sequence). PCR was performed a second time for roughly 7 to 12 cycles using a sample-barcoded 5' primer and a J-beta primer mix. TCRdb independently ran MiXCR on the 5' RACE reads; one entry per CDR3 protein. The sample lists approximately 940,000 distinct CDR3 sequences; about 44% were seen once. Whole-study findings and limits: No one knew whether donors had CMV, which possibly confounded expanded clonotype changes. Without sorted subsets, naive and antigen-experienced compartments could not be conclusively compared. Long-lived donors had more naive CD4+ cells and higher diversity than aged donors.

What was sequenced was blood. The TCR comes from a man aged 25-40 years in good health. The chain is built from TRBV7-9 and TRBJ2-7, with D possibly being TRBD2 (5 bases). The J call may not be correct, given that the DNA end is closer to TRBJ2-5. The DNA of the CDR3 is TGTGCCAGCAGTCACGGGGAAGAGACCCAGTACTTC. It encodes CASSHGEETQYF.